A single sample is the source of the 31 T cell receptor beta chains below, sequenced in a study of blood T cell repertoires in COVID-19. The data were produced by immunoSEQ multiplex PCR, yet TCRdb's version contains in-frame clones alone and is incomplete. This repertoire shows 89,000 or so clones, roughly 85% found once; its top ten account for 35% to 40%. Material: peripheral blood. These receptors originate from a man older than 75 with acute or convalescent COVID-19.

The CDR3 coding sequence is TGTGCCAGCAGTTACCCCCAGGGGGCCGCTCTACCCTCACCCCTCCACTTT. Its protein is CASSYPQGAALPSPLHF. The V call is TRBV27, the J call TRBJ1-6; 8 positions agree with TRBD1. CDR1 is MNHEY and CDR2 is SMNVEV in the germline V gene (reference sequence). The CDR3 runs to 17 residues. Germline trimming cut 4 bases from V and 10 bases from J; bases unmatched to any gene: 15.

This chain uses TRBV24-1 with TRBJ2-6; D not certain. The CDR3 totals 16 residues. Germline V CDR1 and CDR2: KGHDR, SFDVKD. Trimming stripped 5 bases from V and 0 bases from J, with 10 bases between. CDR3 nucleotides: TGTGCCACCAGTGCGCAGGCCGACTCTGGGGCCAACGTCCTGACTTTC. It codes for CATSAQADSGANVLTF.

The CDR3 nucleotides read TGTGCCAGCAGTAGGGGTGGAGAAAAACTGTTTTTT. Amino acid sequence: CASSRGGEKLFF. The chain combines TRBV6-5 with TRBJ1-4, with D tentatively TRBD1 (5 bases). Germline V gives CDR1 MNHEY, CDR2 SVGAGI. Trimming left V 5 bases short and J 8 bases short, with 9 bases between. The CDR3 runs to 12 residues.

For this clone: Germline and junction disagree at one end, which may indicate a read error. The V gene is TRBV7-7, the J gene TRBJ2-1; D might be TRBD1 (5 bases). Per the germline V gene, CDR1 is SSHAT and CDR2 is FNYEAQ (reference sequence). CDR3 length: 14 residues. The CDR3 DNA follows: TGTGCTAGCAGCTTAGCACCTTTGCAGGGTGAGCAGTTCTTC. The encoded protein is CASSLAPLQGEQFF.

CDR3 DNA sequence: TGTGCCGGGGCAAGGGGGAGGGACTATGGCTACACCTTC. Translation: CAGARGRDYGYTF. V gene TRBV9 combines with J gene TRBJ1-2, with D maybe TRBD1 (6 bases). Germline values: CDR1 SGDLS, CDR2 YYNGEE. V was cut by 10 bases and J by 3 bases, with 16 bases left in between. The CDR3 runs to 13 residues.

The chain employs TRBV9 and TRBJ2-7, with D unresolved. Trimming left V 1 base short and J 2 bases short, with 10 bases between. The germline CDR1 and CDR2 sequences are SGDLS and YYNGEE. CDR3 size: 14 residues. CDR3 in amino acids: CASSVLDTAYEQYF. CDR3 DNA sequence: TGTGCCAGCAGCGTACTCGACACAGCCTACGAGCAGTACTTC.

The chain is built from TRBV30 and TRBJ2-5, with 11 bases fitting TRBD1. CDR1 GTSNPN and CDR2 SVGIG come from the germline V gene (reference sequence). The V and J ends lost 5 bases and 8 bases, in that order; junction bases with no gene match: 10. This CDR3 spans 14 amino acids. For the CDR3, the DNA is TGTGCCTGGGCTTGGACAGGGGGCCCAGGAACCCAGTACTTC. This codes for CAWAWTGGPGTQYF.

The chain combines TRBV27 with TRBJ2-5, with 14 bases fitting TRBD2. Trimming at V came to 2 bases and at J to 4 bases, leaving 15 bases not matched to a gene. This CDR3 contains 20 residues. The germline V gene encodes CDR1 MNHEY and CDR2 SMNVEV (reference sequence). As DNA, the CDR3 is TGTGCCAGCAGTTTAACACCCGGGACTAGCGGGAGAGCGCCTTTAGAGACCCAGTACTTC. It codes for CASSLTPGTSGRAPLETQYF.

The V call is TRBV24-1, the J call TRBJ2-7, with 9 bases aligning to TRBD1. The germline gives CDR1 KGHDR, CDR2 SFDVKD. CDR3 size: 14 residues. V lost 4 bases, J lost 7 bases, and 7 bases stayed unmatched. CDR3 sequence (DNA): TGTGCCACCAGTGAGACAGGGGGTGTGGGGGAGCAGTACTTC. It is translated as CATSETGGVGEQYF.

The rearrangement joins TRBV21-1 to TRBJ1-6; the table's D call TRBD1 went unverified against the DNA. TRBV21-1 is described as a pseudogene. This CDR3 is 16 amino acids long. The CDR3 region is CASSKGTQAYNSPLHF. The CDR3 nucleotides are TGTGCCAGCAGCAAAGGAACGCAGGCTTATAATTCACCCCTCCACTTT.

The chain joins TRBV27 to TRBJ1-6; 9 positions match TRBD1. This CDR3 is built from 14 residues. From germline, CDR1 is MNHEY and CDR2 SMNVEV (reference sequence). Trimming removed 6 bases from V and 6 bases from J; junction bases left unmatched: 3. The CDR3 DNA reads TGTGCCAGCAGCCAACAGGGGGCTAATTCACCCCTCCACTTT. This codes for CASSQQGANSPLHF.

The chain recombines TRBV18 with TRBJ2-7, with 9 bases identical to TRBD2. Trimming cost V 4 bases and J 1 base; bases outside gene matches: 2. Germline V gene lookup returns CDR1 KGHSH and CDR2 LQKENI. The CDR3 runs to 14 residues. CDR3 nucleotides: TGTGCCAGCTCACGCACTAGCGGGTCCTACGAGCAGTACTTC. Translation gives CASSRTSGSYEQYF.

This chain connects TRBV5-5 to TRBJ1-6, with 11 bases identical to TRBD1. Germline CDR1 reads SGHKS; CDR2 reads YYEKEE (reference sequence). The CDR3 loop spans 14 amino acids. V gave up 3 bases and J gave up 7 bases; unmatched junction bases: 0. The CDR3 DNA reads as TGTGCCAGCAGCTGGGACAGGGGGAATTCACCCCTCCACTTT. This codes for CASSWDRGNSPLHF.

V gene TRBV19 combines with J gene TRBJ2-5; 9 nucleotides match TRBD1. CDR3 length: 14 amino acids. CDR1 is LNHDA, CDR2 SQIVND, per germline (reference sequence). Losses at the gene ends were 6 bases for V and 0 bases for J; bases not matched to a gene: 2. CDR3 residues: CASRDRGHQETQYF. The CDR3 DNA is TGTGCCAGTAGGGACAGGGGACACCAAGAGACCCAGTACTTC.

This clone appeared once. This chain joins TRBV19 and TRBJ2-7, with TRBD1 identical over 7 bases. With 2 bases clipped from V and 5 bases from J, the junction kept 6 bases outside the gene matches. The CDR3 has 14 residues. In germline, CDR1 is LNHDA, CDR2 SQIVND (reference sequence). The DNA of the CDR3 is TGTGCCAGTAGTATAACTACAGGGGTTAACGAGCAGTACTTC. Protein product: CASSITTGVNEQYF. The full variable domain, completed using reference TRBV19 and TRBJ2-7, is DGGITQSPKYLFRKEGQNVTLSCEQNLNHDAMYWYRQDPGQGLRLIYYSQIVNDFQKGDIAEGYSVSREKKESFPLTVTSAQKNPTAFYLCASSITTGVNEQYFGPGTRLTVT.

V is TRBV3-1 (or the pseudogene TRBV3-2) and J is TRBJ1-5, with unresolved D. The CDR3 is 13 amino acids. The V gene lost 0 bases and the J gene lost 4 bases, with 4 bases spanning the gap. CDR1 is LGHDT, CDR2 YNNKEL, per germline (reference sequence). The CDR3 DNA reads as TGTGCCAGCAGCCAAGACAGTAATCAGCCCCAGCATTTT. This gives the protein CASSQDSNQPQHF.

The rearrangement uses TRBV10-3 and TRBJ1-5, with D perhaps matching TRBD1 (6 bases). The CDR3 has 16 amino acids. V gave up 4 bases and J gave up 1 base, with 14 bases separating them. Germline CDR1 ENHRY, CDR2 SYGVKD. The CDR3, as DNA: TGTGCCATCAGTGGGGGCGGGGGCCAAAGCAATCAGCCCCAGCATTTT. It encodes CAISGGGGQSNQPQHF.

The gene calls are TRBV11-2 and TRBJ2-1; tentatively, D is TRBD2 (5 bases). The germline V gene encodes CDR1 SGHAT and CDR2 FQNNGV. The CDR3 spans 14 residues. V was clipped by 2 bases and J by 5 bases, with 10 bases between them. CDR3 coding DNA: TGTGCCAGCAGCTTAACCTTAGCGAACAATGAGCAGTTCTTC. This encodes CASSLTLANNEQFF.

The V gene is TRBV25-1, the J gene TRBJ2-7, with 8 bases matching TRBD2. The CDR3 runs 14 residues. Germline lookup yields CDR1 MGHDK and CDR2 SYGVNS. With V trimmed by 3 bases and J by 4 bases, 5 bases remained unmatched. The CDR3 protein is CASSEPGRAYEQYF. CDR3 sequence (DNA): TGTGCCAGCAGTGAGCCCGGGAGGGCGTACGAGCAGTACTTC.

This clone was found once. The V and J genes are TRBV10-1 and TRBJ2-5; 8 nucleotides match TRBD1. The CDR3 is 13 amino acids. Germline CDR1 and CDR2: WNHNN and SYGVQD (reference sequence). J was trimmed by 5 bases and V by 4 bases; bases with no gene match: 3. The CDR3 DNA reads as TGCGCCAGCAGTGCAGGGGGCGCGGAGACCCAGTACTTC. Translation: CASSAGGAETQYF.

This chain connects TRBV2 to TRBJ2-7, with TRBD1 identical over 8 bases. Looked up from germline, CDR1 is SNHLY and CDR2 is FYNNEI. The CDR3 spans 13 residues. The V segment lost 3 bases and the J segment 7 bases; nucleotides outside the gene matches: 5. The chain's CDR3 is CASSEETGVEQYF. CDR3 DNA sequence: TGTGCCAGCAGTGAGGAGACAGGGGTTGAGCAGTACTTC.

The CDR3 reads CASSPSPTLAGAWRETQYF. The DNA for the CDR3 is TGTGCCAGCAGCCCCAGCCCCACACTAGCGGGAGCGTGGAGAGAGACCCAGTACTTC. This chain uses TRBV7-2 with TRBJ2-5; the match to TRBD2 covers 11 bases. Germline assignment: CDR1 SGHTA and CDR2 FQGNSA. V lost 5 bases and J lost 4; bases outside the gene matches: 18. This CDR3 has 19 amino acids.

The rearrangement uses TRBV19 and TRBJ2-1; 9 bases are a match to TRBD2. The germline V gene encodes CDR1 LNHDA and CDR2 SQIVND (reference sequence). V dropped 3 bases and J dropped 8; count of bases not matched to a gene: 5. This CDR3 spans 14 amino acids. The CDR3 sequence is CASSIGLASDEQFF. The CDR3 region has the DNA TGTGCCAGTAGTATCGGACTAGCGTCCGATGAGCAGTTCTTC.

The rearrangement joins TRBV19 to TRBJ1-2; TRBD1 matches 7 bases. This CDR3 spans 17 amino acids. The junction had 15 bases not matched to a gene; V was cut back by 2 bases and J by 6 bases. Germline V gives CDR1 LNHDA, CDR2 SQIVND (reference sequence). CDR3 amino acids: CASSITRGLRMDHGYTF. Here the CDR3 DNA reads TGTGCCAGTAGTATAACGAGGGGGCTGCGTATGGACCATGGCTACACCTTC.

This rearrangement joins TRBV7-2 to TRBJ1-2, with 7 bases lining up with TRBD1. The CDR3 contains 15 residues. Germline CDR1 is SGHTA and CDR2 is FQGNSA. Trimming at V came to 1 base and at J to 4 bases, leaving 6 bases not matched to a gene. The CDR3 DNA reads TGTGCCAGCAGCTTAGATAGGGGACAGACCTATGGCTACACCTTC. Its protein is CASSLDRGQTYGYTF.

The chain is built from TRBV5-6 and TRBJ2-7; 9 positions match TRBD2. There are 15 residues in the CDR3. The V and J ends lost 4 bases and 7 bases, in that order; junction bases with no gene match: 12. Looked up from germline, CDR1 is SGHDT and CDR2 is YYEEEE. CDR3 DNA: TGTGCCAGCAGCCCGGGGGTAGCGGGAGCGAGGGAGCAGTACTTC. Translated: CASSPGVAGAREQYF.

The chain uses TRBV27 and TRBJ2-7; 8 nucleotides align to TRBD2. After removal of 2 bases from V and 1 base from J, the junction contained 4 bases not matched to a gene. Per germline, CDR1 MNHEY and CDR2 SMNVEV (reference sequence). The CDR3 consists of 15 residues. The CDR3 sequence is CASSLLAGASYEQYF. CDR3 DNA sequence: TGTGCCAGCAGTTTACTAGCGGGCGCGTCCTACGAGCAGTACTTC.

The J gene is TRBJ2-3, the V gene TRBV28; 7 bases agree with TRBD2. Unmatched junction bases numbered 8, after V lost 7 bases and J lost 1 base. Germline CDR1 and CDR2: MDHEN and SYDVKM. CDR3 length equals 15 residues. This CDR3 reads CASTRPSGGTDTQYF. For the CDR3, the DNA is TGTGCCAGCACCCGCCCAAGCGGGGGCACAGATACGCAGTATTTT. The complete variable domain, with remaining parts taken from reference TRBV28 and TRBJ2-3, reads DVKVTQSSRYLVKRTGEKVFLECVQDMDHENMFWYRQDPGLGLRLIYFSYDVKMKEKGDIPEGYSVSREKKERFSLILESASTNQTSMYLCASTRPSGGTDTQYFGPGTRLTVL.

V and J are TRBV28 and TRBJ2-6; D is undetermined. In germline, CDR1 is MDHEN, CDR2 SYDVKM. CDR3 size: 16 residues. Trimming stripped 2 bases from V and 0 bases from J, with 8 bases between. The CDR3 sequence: CASSLARYSGANVLTF. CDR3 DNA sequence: TGTGCCAGCAGTTTAGCTCGGTACTCTGGGGCCAACGTCCTGACTTTC. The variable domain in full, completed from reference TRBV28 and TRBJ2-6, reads DVKVTQSSRYLVKRTGEKVFLECVQDMDHENMFWYRQDPGLGLRLIYFSYDVKMKEKGDIPEGYSVSREKKERFSLILESASTNQTSMYLCASSLARYSGANVLTFGAGSRLTVL.

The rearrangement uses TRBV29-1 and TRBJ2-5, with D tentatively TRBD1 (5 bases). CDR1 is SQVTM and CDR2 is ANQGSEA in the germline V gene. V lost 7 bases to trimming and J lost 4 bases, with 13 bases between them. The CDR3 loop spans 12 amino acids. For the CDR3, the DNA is TGCAGCGACAGAGAGCAGGGAGAGACCCAGTACTTC. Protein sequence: CSDREQGETQYF.

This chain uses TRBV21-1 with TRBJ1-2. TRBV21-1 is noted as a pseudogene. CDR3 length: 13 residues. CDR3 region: CARVGRGYYGYTF. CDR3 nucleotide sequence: TGTGCCAGAGTAGGTCGGGGGTACTATGGCTACACCTTC.